This T cell receptor beta chain was sequenced during a study of synovial regulatory T cells in juvenile arthritis. Whole-study findings and limits: Inflammation-associated Treg cells in blood had less TCR diversity than the remaining blood Treg cells. CDR3 overlap with synovial Tregs was higher for iaTregs than other blood Tregs. iaTreg TCR repertoires were largely private across patients and partially overlapped synovial Teff and blood CPL.

Method: immunoSEQ multiplex PCR; TCRdb's copy keeps in-frame clones and lacks some. The table for this sample gives around 10,000 clones. Germline V gene sequence: CDR1 SGHVS, CDR2 FNYEAQ. The CDR3 sequence is 15 residues long. No DNA is recorded. On this clone: Its antigen is currently unknown.

Sequenced material: Treg cells from blood. Sample subset: remaining (HLA-DR-negative) circulating blood Treg cells. This TCR was sampled from a donor younger than 30 with juvenile idiopathic arthritis. The chain joins TRBV7-6 to TRBJ1-6; TCRdb returns TRBD1, unconfirmable since there is no DNA. CDR3 amino acids: CASSLDPGSRSPLHF.